A single sample is the source of the 8 T cell receptor beta chains below, sequenced in a study of tumor-infiltrating lymphocytes in oesophageal squamous cell carcinoma. MiXCR was run by TCRdb on the PCR reads, yielding one entry per CDR3 protein. The sample has fewer than 15,000 distinct CDR3 sequences; approximately 47% are singletons. Sequencing was done on a sample of blood. These receptors originate from a female donor with esophageal squamous cell carcinoma.

This clonotype ranks as medium-sized (0.01 to 0.1%). Here the CDR3 reads CASSRGSQPQHF. CDR3 DNA: TGTGCCAGCAGCAGGGGGAGTCAGCCCCAGCATTTT. The rearrangement joins TRBV7-8 to TRBJ1-5; a weak D match, TRBD1 (6 bases). V shed 5 bases and J shed 6 bases, with 8 bases lying between them. Germline CDR1 SGHVS, CDR2 FQNEAQ. The length of the CDR3 is 12 residues.

The chain uses TRBV6-8 and TRBJ2-3, with 13 bases that match TRBD2. From germline, CDR1 is MNHGY and CDR2 SAAAGT. V lost 7 bases, J lost 2 bases, and 3 bases stayed unmatched. The CDR3 is made up of 15 amino acids. For the CDR3, the DNA is TGTGCCAGCACAGGACTAGCGGGGGACACAGATACGCAGTATTTT. Its protein product is CASTGLAGDTDTQYF.

This clonotype was counted a few times. The chain joins TRBV4-1 to TRBJ2-7; the D gene could be TRBD1 or TRBD2 (5 bases each). CDR1 and CDR2 (germline): MGHRA, YSYEKL. The CDR3 has 15 amino acids. Trimming shortened V by 1 base and J by 4 bases, and 14 bases separated the two germline ends. This CDR3 reads CASSQAGDGGYEQYF. As DNA, the CDR3 is TGCGCCAGCAGCCAAGCTGGGGACGGCGGGTACGAGCAGTACTTC.

In regard to this clonotype: Compared with germline, one end of the junction differs, possibly owing to a read error. This chain connects TRBV7-7 to TRBJ2-5; D may be TRBD2 (5 bases). CDR1 SSHAT and CDR2 FNYEAQ come from the germline V gene (reference sequence). The CDR3 is 13 residues long. The CDR3, as DNA: TGTGCTAGCAGCTTAACCCGAGGGGAGACCCAGTACTTC. Its protein product is CASSLTRGETQYF.

This clonotype was recorded a few times. An end of the junction differs from the germline gene, which may be a read error. The rearrangement links TRBV24-1 to TRBJ2-7; D is perhaps TRBD2 (6 bases). The CDR3 spans 14 residues. CDR1 and CDR2 from the germline V gene are KGHDR and SFDVKD. This chain's CDR3 is CATSDTRNLGLLNF. CDR3 coding DNA: TGTGCCACCAGTGACACCCGAAATCTGGGACTCCTCAACTTC.

The V and J genes are TRBV7-6 and TRBJ2-5, with D tentatively TRBD1 or TRBD2 (6 bases each). The DNA end is a closer match to TRBJ2-7, so the J assignment may be wrong. Germline-derived CDR1 and CDR2 are SGHVS and FNYEAQ. The CDR3 runs 16 residues. CDR3 residues: CASSLTGGLLSYEQYF. CDR3 nucleotide sequence: TGTGCCAGCAGCTTAACTGGGGGGCTCCTCTCCTACGAGCAGTACTTC.

This clonotype has just a few counts. This rearrangement joins TRBV11-3 to TRBJ2-1, with 8 bases matching TRBD2. CDR3 size: 16 residues. Germline V lookup: CDR1 SGHNT, CDR2 YENEEA. V dropped 4 bases and J dropped 8; count of bases not matched to a gene: 13. The CDR3 nucleotides read TGTGCCAGCAGCTACATTAGCAGCGGGAGAAACGATGAGCAGTTCTTC. This translates into CASSYISSGRNDEQFF.

The rearrangement joins TRBV11-1 to TRBJ2-3, with unresolved D. Germline CDR1 reads SGHAT; CDR2 reads FQDESV (reference sequence). V lost 5 bases and J lost 2, with 8 bases in between. The length of the CDR3 is 13 residues. The CDR3 loop reads CASSGAYTDTQYF. DNA for the CDR3: TGTGCCAGCAGCGGAGCGTACACAGATACGCAGTATTTT.